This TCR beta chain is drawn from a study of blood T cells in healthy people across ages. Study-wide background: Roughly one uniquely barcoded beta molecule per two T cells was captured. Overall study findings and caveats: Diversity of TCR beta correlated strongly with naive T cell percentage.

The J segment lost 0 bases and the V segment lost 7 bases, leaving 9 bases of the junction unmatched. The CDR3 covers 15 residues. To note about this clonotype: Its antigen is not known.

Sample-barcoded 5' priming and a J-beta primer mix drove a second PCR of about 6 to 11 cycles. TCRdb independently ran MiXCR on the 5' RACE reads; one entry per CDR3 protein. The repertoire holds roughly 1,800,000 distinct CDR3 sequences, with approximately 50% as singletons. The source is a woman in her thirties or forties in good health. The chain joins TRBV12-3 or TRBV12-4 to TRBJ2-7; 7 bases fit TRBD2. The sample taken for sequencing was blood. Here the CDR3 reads CASKLSGGGSYEQYF. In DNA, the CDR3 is TGTGCCAGCAAATTATCAGGCGGGGGCTCCTACGAGCAGTACTTC.